The source of this T cell receptor beta chain is a study of T cell repertoires in cytomegalovirus infection. Regarding the study as a whole: The cumulative frequency of public TCR beta families distinguished individuals who carried CMV together with the relevant HLA.

This CDR3 contains 15 residues. In germline, CDR1 is SEHNR, CDR2 FQNEAQ (reference sequence). V was shortened by 5 bases and J by 8 bases, with 19 bases between the two germline ends. TCRdb itself ran the reads through MiXCR, one entry per CDR3 protein. This table holds about 310,000 distinct CDR3 sequences, around 25% found once. In this sample, this clonotype turned up a few times. No antigen is known for it. This clonotype was sampled from a human donor in good health (CMV status not recorded). Some clones in this sample may be carry-over from other donors' samples. This rearrangement joins TRBV7-9 to TRBJ2-1, with D possibly matching TRBD2 (6 bases). Sequenced material: cultured PBMCs, taken from culture after CMV antigen stimulation. Here the CDR3 reads CASSLRGRKRDEQFF. For the CDR3, the DNA is TGTGCCAGCAGCCTACGGGGGAGAAAGAGGGATGAGCAGTTCTTC.